This TCR beta chain was sequenced during a study of T cell clonotyping in hematopoietic cell transplantation. Study summary: Pretransplant recipient samples were taken after cytoreduction.

Indicated time point: recipient sample about 28 days before transplant, after cytoreduction. Here immunoSEQ multiplex PCR was the method, and the copy in TCRdb shows in-frame clones only, minus some. Here the sample spans about 19,000 clones, 70% to 85% being singletons. This clone was seen more than once but under ten times. Its antigen is still unknown. The study, taken as a whole, reports: Few recipient clonotypes overlapped donors; over 95% were de novo at given depth.

This specimen was peripheral blood mononuclear cells, taken before stem cell transplant. This TCR came from a man in his sixties with acute myeloid leukemia. Some clones in this sample may be carry-over from other donors' samples.

The DNA for the CDR3 is TGCAGCGTTGAAGAAGGGGTCGGCTACACCTTC. Its translation is CSVEEGVGYTF. The rearrangement links TRBV29-1 to TRBJ1-2; D is possibly TRBD1 (5 bases). This CDR3 contains 11 residues. Trimming took off 0 bases at V and 8 bases at J, with 7 bases between the two ends. Germline V CDR1 and CDR2: SQVTM, ANQGSEA.